Presented here are 6 T cell receptor beta chains from one specimen sequenced in a study of cytomegalovirus exposure and HLA in healthy donors. Method: immunoSEQ multiplex PCR; TCRdb's copy keeps in-frame clones and lacks some. The table records over 75,000 clones, around 90% of them present only once. The sequenced material came from PBMCs. The receptors derive from a man aged 30-40 years in good health and CMV-seronegative.

The V and J genes are TRBV19 and TRBJ1-5; D uncertain. The V end was cut by 1 base, the J end by 2 bases, with 15 bases between. Germline CDR1 LNHDA, CDR2 SQIVND (reference sequence). The CDR3 has 17 amino acids. Here the CDR3 reads CASSIAPGIVGNQPQHF. The CDR3 nucleotides read TGTGCCAGTAGTATAGCCCCGGGGATTGTGGGCAATCAGCCCCAGCATTTT.

The chain is built from TRBV19 and TRBJ1-4; TRBD1 matches at 8 bases. The CDR3 consists of 15 residues. V trimming: 6 bases; J trimming: 3 bases; junction bases outside the gene matches: 6. Germline CDR1 LNHDA, CDR2 SQIVND (reference sequence). CDR3 sequence reads: CASSRDRQSNEKLFF. The CDR3 coding sequence is TGTGCCAGTAGCCGGGACAGGCAGTCTAATGAAAAACTGTTTTTT.

Notes on this clone: Mismatch with germline at one junction end may stem from a read error. CDR3 nucleotides: TGTGCCAGCAGCCTAGAGGGGGGGGTAGGCACAGATACGCAGTATTTT. Its protein product is CASSLEGGVGTDTQYF. The chain carries TRBV11-2 and TRBJ2-3; TRBD2 is a possible D gene (7 bases). The germline V gene has CDR1 SGHAT and CDR2 FQNNGV. There are 16 residues in the CDR3.

This clone was found once. This chain links TRBV30 with TRBJ2-7, with 10 positions matching TRBD1. Germline CDR1 GTSNPN, CDR2 SVGIG (reference sequence). The V and J ends lost 0 bases and 9 bases, in that order; junction bases with no gene match: 8. The CDR3 is 14 residues long. The CDR3 is CAWSVGTGDMGQYF. CDR3 in DNA: TGTGCCTGGAGTGTGGGGACAGGGGATATGGGGCAGTACTTC.

A word on this clone: Given a much more abundant clone one base away, this may be a read error. The chain is built from TRBV15 and TRBJ2-7; TRBD2 might be the D (5 bases). The CDR3 covers 16 residues. Germline V gene sequence: CDR1 LNHNV, CDR2 YYDKDF (reference sequence). V shed 8 bases and J shed 5 bases, with 25 bases lying between them. Here the CDR3 reads CATGEGSGRDIDEQYF. CDR3 DNA: TGTGCCACCGGCGAGGGATCGGGCCGGGATATCGACGAGCAGTACTTC.

This clone was seen a handful of times. V is TRBV28 and J is TRBJ2-7, with 11 bases lining up with TRBD2. The ends lost 8 bases at V and 2 bases at J; junction bases unmatched: 2. CDR3 length equals 13 residues. Per germline, CDR1 MDHEN and CDR2 SYDVKM. This chain's CDR3 is CASGLAGTYEQYF. The CDR3, as DNA: TGTGCCAGCGGACTAGCGGGTACCTACGAGCAGTACTTC.